This TCR beta chain was sequenced for a study of cytomegalovirus exposure and HLA in healthy donors. About the study: In an earlier analysis, almost 120 million unique TCR beta sequences were found from 150 million to 200 million T cells.

The CDR3 covers 14 residues. The junction had 3 bases not matched to a gene; V was cut back by 6 bases and J by 2 bases. CDR1 and CDR2 (germline): MNHEY, SMNVEV (reference sequence). Vbeta (60) and Jbeta (13) primers were used in the PCR. The data were produced by immunoSEQ multiplex PCR, yet TCRdb's version contains in-frame clones alone and is incomplete. The sample has some 180,000 clones, about four fifths seen once. Sequencing was done on a sample of PBMCs. The origin of this receptor is a woman in her 30s in good health and CMV-seropositive. The chain links TRBV27 to TRBJ2-3; 9 bases match TRBD1. CDR3 protein: CASRTGGDTDTQYF. DNA for the CDR3: TGTGCCAGCAGGACAGGGGGGGACACAGATACGCAGTATTTT.